A selection of T cell receptor beta chains follows, all from one sample in a study of blood T cell repertoires in COVID-19. Here immunoSEQ multiplex PCR was the method, and the copy in TCRdb shows in-frame clones only, minus some. The sample holds 310,000 or so clones, around 85% seen once. The sample comprised peripheral blood. The source is a woman aged 30 to 39 who had recovered from COVID-19. CDR3s include the opening cysteine and the closing phenylalanine or tryptophan. A D gene is named only where the DNA matches it firmly. Part of the rows lack a size; the others show once, few, many or a class for expanded clones.

>TRBV2|.|.|TRBJ1-1
TGTGCCACGGTTGACAGAACACTGTCAGCTTTCTTT
CATVDRTLSAFF
>TRBV19|.|.|TRBJ1-1
TGTGCCAGTAAGGCAGGGGAATTTACTGAAGCTTTCTTT
CASKAGEFTEAFF
>TRBV29-1|TRBD1|once|TRBJ2-1
TGCAGCGTTGAAGAGGGACAGGGGGCACAGCAGTTCTTC
CSVEEGQGAQQFF
>TRBV6-2/TRBV6-3|.|.|TRBJ2-7
TGTGCCAGCAGTTCATTCAGTAGGAGCTCCTACGAGCAGTACTTC
CASSSFSRSSYEQYF
>TRBV10-1|TRBD1|.|TRBJ1-5
TGCGCCAGTGGACAGGGAGGAGGAAATCAGCCCCAGCATTTT
CASGQGGGNQPQHF
>TRBV5-1|TRBD2|.|TRBJ2-1
TGCGCCAGCAGCCCCGGACTAGCGGGGGGTCTCCTCTACAATGAGCAGTTCTTC
CASSPGLAGGLLYNEQFF
>TRBV30|.|.|TRBJ1-4
TGTGCCTGGAGTGTGACAGGCCGTGAAAAACTGTTTTTT
CAWSVTGREKLFF
>TRBV7-9|.|.|TRBJ1-4
TGTGCCAGCAGCCCGACAGATGAAAAACTGTTTTTT
CASSPTDEKLFF
>TRBV28|.|.|TRBJ2-7
TGTGCCAGCAGTTCAGTCCTTACCTACGAGCAGTACTTC
CASSSVLTYEQYF
>TRBV18|TRBD2|.|TRBJ2-3
TGTGCCAGCTCCTCGGGACTAGCCGGTCGATATACGCAGTATTTT
CASSSGLAGRYTQYF
>TRBV20-1|.|.|TRBJ2-3
TGCAGTGTCCATAGCACAGATACGCAGTATTTT
CSVHSTDTQYF
>TRBV3-1/TRBV3-2|TRBD1|.|TRBJ1-5
TGTGCCAGCAGCCAAGGAGTAGGGGGCTTAAGGCAGCCCCAGCATTTT
CASSQGVGGLRQPQHF
>TRBV7-9|.|.|TRBJ2-3
TGTGCCAGCAGCCGACCAGATCGGGATCCGAGCACAGATACGCAGTATTTT
CASSRPDRDPSTDTQYF
>TRBV5-1|.|few|TRBJ1-2
TGCGCCAGCAGCTTGGAAGTCTCGGGGGACTATGGCTACACCTTC
CASSLEVSGDYGYTF
>TRBV27|TRBD2|.|TRBJ2-6
TGTGCCAGCGGGGGCGGTTTAATAGCGGGGTCTGGGGCCAACGTCCTGACTTTC
CASGGGLIAGSGANVLTF
>TRBV7-2|.|.|TRBJ1-2
TGTGCCAGCAGCTTAGCGCCGGGGAACTATGGCTACACCTTC
CASSLAPGNYGYTF
>TRBV7-3|.|.|TRBJ2-3
TGTGCCAGCAGCTACGGCAGGAGCACAGATACGCAGTATTTT
CASSYGRSTDTQYF
>TRBV7-2|TRBD2|.|TRBJ2-7
TGTGCCAGCAGCTTAGTAGGTGGGAGGGCCGACGAGCAGTACTTC
CASSLVGGRADEQYF
>TRBV4-3|.|.|TRBJ2-3
TGCGCCAGCAGCCAAGATTACAGCCTACTCACAGATACGCAGTATTTT
CASSQDYSLLTDTQYF
>TRBV19|TRBD1|.|TRBJ2-7
TGTGCCAGTAGTATCTCGTCAGGGGGCGCGGGCGAGCAGTACTTC
CASSISSGGAGEQYF
>TRBV27|TRBD1|once|TRBJ2-7
TGTGCCAGCAGTTTGGGGGACAGCTACGAGCAGTACTTC
CASSLGDSYEQYF
>TRBV27|TRBD2|.|TRBJ2-5
TGTGCCAGCAGTTTATCAGCGGGAGCCCCAGAGACCCAGTACTTC
CASSLSAGAPETQYF
>TRBV12-3/TRBV12-4|.|.|TRBJ1-3
TGTGCCAGCAGGTACGGGAGGAACACCATATATTTT
CASRYGRNTIYF
>TRBV5-4|TRBD1|.|TRBJ2-7
TGTGCCAGCAGCACCCGGACAGGGCCGCGCCCCTACGAGCAGTACTTC
CASSTRTGPRPYEQYF
>TRBV7-3|TRBD2|.|TRBJ2-3
TGTGCCAGCAGCCGCTACGGACTAGCGGGAGGTACTAGCACAGATACGCAGTATTTT
CASSRYGLAGGTSTDTQYF
>TRBV5-6|.|.|TRBJ1-1
TGTGCCAGCAGCGTCACTCAGGGGATCCCTGAAGCTTTCTTT
CASSVTQGIPEAFF
>TRBV27|.|.|TRBJ2-6
TGTGCCAGCACAACAAAGAGGGACTCTGGGGCCAACGTCCTGACTTTC
CASTTKRDSGANVLTF
>TRBV6-2/TRBV6-3|TRBD2|.|TRBJ2-6
TGTGCCAGCAGTTACCGCCAGCGGGGCTCTGGGGCCAACGTCCTGACTTTC
CASSYRQRGSGANVLTF
>TRBV7-2|.|.|TRBJ2-7
TGTGCCAGCAGCTTAGTTAGCACAAGCTCCTACGAGCAGTACTTC
CASSLVSTSSYEQYF
>TRBV19|TRBD1|.|TRBJ2-5
TGTGCCAGTAGTATTACAGGGGGATCTCGAGAGACCCAGTACTTC
CASSITGGSRETQYF
>TRBV5-4|.|once|TRBJ1-1
TGTGCCAGCAGCTCAATACTAGAAAAAGCTTTCTTT
CASSSILEKAFF
>TRBV19|.|.|TRBJ1-2
TGTGCCAGTAGTTTCGCTAAGAGGGGCTACACCTTC
CASSFAKRGYTF
>TRBV18|.|.|TRBJ2-5
TGTGCCAGCTCACCACGACAGATTCAAGAGACCCAGTACTTC
CASSPRQIQETQYF
>TRBV19|.|few|TRBJ1-4
TGTGCCAGTAGTATGCAGACAGGTTTAAGTGAAAAACTGTTTTTT
CASSMQTGLSEKLFF
>TRBV5-4|TRBD1|.|TRBJ2-3
TGTGCCAGCAGCTGGGACAGGGACCCAGATACGCAGTATTTT
CASSWDRDPDTQYF
>TRBV19|.|.|TRBJ1-1
TGTGCCAGTTCCCACCCGGGAGTAATGAACACTGAAGCTTTCTTT
CASSHPGVMNTEAFF
>TRBV7-2|.|.|TRBJ2-1
TGTGCCAGCAGCTTATCTACCAATGAGCAGTTCTTC
CASSLSTNEQFF
>TRBV5-1|.|.|TRBJ2-2
TGCGCCAGCAGAAATGGGGAGAGCAACACCGGGGAGCTGTTTTTT
CASRNGESNTGELFF
>TRBV19|.|once|TRBJ2-1
TGTGCCAGTAGTATAGCGGGAAATGAGCAGTTCTTC
CASSIAGNEQFF
>TRBV6-5|.|.|TRBJ2-7
TGTGCCAGCACCCCGTCAAGAGGCTCCTACGAGCAGTACTTC
CASTPSRGSYEQYF
>TRBV6-5|TRBD2|.|TRBJ2-1
TGTGCCAGCAGTACCGCACTAGCGAGTTACAATGAGCAGTTCTTC
CASSTALASYNEQFF
>TRBV4-2|.|few|TRBJ1-2
TGTGCCAGCAGCCAAGTGGTCCAGCTCGGGTCATATGGCTACACCTTC
CASSQVVQLGSYGYTF
>TRBV28|TRBD1|.|TRBJ2-7
TGTGCCAGCAGTGAAAGGCCCGGGACAGGGATCTACGAGCAGTACTTC
CASSERPGTGIYEQYF
>TRBV5-1|TRBD1|many|TRBJ2-2
TGCGCCAGCAGCTTGTTGGGACAGGGGCCCACCGGGGAGCTGTTTTTT
CASSLLGQGPTGELFF
>TRBV4-3|TRBD2|.|TRBJ2-3
TGCGCCAGCAGCCACACGTATAGCGGGAGGGCCGGAGATACGCAGTATTTT
CASSHTYSGRAGDTQYF
>TRBV14|TRBD2|.|TRBJ2-7
TGTGCCAGCAGCTACCCTAGCGGGGGGGTCTCCTACGAGCAGTACTTC
CASSYPSGGVSYEQYF
>TRBV6-5|TRBD1|once|TRBJ1-2
TGTGCCAGCAGTACCACGACAGGGGTTGGCTATGGCTACACCTTC
CASSTTTGVGYGYTF